This paragraph reports one TCR beta chain. The antigen remains unidentified. The data are from a study of cytotoxic CD8 clonotypes in ibrutinib-treated CLL. Study-wide context: Overall, 24 responses were partial and 2 complete; following median approximately 65 months, around 15 patients stayed remitted and about 12 progressed.

This CDR3 has 14 residues. V was pared by 5 bases and J by 4 bases, with 7 bases of the junction left unmatched. Germline V CDR1 and CDR2: SGHTA, FQGNSA. Findings and caveats of the study: Clonality went up at the time of ibrutinib response, stayed stable in sustained remission, and later dropped back toward its baseline level at progression. Clonality correlated strongly with circulating CD8+ T cells and exceeded age-matched healthy donors at baseline. Public clonotypes were uncommon and contracted or stayed stable on treatment.

Sequencing was performed with immunoSEQ multiplex PCR; in TCRdb, only in-frame clones are kept and a portion is missing. The table shows 130,000 to 150,000 clones, with roughly 83% occurring only once. The source of this sequence is a human donor with chronic lymphocytic leukemia. Material: PBMCs, obtained after 12 months of ibrutinib treatment. The chain combines TRBV7-2 with TRBJ2-5; 7 bases fit TRBD1. For the CDR3, the DNA is TGTGCCAGCAGCCGTGACAGGGTTCCAGAGACCCAGTACTTC. Its translation: CASSRDRVPETQYF.